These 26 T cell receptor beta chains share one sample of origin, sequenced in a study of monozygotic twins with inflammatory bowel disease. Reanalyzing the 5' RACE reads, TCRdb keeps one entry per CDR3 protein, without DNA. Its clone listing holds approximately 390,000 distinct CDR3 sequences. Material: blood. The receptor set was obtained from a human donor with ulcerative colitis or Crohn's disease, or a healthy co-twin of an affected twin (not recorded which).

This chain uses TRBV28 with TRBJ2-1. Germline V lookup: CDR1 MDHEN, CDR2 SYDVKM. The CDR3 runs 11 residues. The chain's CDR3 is CASSASYEQFF.

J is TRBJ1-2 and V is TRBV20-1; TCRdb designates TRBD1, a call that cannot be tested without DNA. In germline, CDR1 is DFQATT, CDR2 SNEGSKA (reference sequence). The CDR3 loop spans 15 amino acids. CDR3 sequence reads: CSAPPPGTGGGGYTF.

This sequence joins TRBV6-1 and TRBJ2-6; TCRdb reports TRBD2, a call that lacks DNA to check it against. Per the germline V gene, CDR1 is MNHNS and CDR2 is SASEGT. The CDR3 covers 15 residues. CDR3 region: CASKEDYSGANVLTF.

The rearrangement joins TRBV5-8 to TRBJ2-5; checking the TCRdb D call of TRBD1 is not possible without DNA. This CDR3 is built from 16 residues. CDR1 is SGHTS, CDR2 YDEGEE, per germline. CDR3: CASSLRGQGALETQYF.

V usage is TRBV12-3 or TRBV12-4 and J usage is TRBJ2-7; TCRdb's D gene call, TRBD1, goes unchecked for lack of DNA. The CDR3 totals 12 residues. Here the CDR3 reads CASRRQGGEQYF.

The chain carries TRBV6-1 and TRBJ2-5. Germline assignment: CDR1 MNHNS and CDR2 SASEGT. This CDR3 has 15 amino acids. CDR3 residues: CASSEAMRLGETQYF.

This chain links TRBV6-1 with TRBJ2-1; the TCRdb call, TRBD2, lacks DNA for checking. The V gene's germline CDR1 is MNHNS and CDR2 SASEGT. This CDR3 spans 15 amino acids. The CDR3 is CASSGRDYRYNEQFF.

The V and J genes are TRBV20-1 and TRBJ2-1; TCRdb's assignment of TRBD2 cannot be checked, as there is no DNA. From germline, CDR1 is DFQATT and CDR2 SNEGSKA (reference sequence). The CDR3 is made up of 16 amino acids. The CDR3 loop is CSAAPQAGESYNEQFF.

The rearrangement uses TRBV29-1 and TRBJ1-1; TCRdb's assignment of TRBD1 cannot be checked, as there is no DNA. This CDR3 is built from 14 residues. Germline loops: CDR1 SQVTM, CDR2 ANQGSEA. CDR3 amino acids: CSVLGQGTNTEAFF.

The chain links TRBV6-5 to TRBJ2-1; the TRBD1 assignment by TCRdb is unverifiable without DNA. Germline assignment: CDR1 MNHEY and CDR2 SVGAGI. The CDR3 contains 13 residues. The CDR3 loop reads CASSYGRGNEQFF.

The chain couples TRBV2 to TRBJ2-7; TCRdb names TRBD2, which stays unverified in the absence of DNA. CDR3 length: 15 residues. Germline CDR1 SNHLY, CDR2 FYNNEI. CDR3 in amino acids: CASTVGTSQIYEQYF.

This chain's CDR3 is CASSLGGPTEAFF. This rearrangement joins TRBV4-1 to TRBJ1-1; TCRdb's D gene call, TRBD1, goes unchecked for lack of DNA. Germline values: CDR1 MGHRA, CDR2 YSYEKL. The CDR3 extends over 13 amino acids.

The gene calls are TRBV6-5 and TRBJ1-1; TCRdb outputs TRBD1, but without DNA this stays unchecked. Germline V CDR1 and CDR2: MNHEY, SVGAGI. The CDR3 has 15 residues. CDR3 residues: CASSYGTGLNTEAFF.

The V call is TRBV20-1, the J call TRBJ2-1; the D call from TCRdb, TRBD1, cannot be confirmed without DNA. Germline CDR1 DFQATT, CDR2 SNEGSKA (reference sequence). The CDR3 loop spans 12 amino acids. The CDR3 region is CRGDFSYNEQFF.

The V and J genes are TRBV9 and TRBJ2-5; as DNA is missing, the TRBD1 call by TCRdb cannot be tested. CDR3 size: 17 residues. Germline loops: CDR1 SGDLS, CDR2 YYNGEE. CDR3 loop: CASSVGQGYSIQETQYF. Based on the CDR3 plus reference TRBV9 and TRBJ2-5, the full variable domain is DSGVTQTPKHLITATGQRVTLRCSPRSGDLSVYWYQQSLDQGLQFLIQYYNGEERAKGNILERFSAQQFPDLHSELNLSSLELGDSALYFCASSVGQGYSIQETQYFGPGTRLLVL.

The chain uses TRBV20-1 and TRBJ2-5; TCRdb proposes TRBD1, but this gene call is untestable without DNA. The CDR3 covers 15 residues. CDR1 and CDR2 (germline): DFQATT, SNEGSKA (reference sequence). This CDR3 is CSARSGRDPQETQYF.

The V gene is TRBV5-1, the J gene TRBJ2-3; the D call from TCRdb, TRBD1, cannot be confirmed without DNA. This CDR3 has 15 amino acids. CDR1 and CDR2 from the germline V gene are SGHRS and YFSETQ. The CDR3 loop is CASSLEGQDTDTQYF.

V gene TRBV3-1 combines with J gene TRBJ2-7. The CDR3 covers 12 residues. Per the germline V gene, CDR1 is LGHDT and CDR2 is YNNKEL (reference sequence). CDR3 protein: CASGRLGYEQYF.

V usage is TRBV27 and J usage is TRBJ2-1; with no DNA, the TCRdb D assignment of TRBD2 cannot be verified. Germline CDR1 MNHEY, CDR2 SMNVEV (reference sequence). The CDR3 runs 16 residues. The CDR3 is CASSLIAGRGTNEQFF.

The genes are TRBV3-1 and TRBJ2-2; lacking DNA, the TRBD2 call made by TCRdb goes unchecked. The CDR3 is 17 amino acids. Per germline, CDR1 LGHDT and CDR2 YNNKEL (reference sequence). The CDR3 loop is CASSQRLAGMNTGELFF. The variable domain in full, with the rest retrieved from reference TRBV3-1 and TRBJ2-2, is DTAVSQTPKYLVTQMGNDKSIKCEQNLGHDTMYWYKQDSKKFLKIMFSYNNKELIINETVPNRFSPKSPDKAHLNLHINSLELGDSAVYFCASSQRLAGMNTGELFFGEGSRLTVL.

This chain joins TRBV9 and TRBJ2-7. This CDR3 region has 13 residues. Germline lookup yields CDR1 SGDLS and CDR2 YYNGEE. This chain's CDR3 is CASSVSERYEQYF.

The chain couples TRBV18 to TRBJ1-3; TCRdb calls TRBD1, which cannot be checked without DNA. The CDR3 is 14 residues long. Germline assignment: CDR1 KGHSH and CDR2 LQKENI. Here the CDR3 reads CASQQGTSGNTIYF.

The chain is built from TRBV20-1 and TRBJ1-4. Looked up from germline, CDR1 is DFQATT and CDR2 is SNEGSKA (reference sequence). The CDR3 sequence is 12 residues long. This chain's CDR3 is CSARGEGEKLFF.

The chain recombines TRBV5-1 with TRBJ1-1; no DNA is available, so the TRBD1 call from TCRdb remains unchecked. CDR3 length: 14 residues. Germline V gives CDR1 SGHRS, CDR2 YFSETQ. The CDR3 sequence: CASSWLGGNTEAFF.

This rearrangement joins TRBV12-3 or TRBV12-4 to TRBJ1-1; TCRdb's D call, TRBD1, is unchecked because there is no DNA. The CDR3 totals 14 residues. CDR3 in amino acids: CASSSIQGNTEAFF.

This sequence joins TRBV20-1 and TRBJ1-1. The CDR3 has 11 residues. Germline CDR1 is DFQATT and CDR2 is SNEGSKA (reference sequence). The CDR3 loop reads CSAVGGGGAFF.